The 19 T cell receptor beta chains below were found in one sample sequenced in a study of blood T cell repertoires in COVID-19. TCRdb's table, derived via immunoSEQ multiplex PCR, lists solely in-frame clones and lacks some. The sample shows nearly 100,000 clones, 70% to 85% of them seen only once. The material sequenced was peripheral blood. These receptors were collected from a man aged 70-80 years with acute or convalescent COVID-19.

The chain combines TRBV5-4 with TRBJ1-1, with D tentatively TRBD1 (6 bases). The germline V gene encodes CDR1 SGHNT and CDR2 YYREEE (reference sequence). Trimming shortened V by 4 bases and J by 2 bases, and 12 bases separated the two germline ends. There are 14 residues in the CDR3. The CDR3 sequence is CASSKEGGNTEAFF. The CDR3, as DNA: TGTGCCAGCAGCAAGGAAGGGGGTAACACTGAAGCTTTCTTT.

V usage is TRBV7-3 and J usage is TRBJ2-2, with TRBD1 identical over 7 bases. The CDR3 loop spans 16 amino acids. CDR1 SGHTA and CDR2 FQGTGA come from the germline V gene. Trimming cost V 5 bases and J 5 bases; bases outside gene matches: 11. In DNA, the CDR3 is TGTGCCAGCAGCCCCGACAGGGTTAGTGCGACCGGGGAGCTGTTTTTT. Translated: CASSPDRVSATGELFF. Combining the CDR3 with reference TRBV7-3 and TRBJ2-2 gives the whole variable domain GAGVSQTPSNKVTEKGKYVELRCDPISGHTALYWYRQSLGQGPEFLIYFQGTGAADDSGLPNDRFFAVRPEGSVSTLKIQRTERGDSAVYLCASSPDRVSATGELFFGEGSRLTVL.

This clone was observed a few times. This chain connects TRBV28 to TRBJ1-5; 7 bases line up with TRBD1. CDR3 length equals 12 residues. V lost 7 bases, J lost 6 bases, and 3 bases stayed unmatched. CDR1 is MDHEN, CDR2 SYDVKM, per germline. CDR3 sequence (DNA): TGTGCCAGCAATGACAGGGTTCAGCCCCAGCATTTT. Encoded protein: CASNDRVQPQHF.

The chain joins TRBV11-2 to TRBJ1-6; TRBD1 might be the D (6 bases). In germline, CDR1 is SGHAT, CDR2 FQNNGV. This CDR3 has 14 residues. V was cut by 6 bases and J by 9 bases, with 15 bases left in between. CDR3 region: CASRPQGSGSPLHF. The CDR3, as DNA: TGTGCCAGCAGGCCGCAGGGGTCAGGTTCACCCCTCCACTTT.

CDR3 nucleotides: TGTGCCAGCAGCGGACTGAGCTATGGCTACACCTTC. Translating gives CASSGLSYGYTF. The J gene is TRBJ1-2, the V gene TRBV7-9; no firm D call. The CDR3 is 12 amino acids. With 5 bases removed from V and 4 bases from J, the gap between germline ends came to 8 bases. Looked up from germline, CDR1 is SEHNR and CDR2 is FQNEAQ (reference sequence).

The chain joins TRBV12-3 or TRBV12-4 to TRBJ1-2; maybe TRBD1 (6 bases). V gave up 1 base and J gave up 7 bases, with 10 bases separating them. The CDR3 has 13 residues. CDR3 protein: CASSLGTEVGYTF. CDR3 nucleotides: TGTGCCAGCAGTTTAGGGACAGAGGTTGGCTACACCTTC.

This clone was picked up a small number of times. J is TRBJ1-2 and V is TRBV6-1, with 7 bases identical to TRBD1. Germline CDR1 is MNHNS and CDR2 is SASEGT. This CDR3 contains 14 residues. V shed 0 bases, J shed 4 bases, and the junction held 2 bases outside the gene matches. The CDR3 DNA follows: TGTGCCAGCAGTGAAGCGCGGACAGGCTATGGCTACACCTTC. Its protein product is CASSEARTGYGYTF.

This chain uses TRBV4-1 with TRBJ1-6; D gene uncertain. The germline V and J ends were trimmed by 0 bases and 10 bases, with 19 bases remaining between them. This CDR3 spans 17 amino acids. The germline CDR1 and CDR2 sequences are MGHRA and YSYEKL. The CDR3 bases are TGCGCCAGCAGCCAAGATTACGGGAGTGAGAGGACGTCACCCCTCCACTTT. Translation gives CASSQDYGSERTSPLHF.

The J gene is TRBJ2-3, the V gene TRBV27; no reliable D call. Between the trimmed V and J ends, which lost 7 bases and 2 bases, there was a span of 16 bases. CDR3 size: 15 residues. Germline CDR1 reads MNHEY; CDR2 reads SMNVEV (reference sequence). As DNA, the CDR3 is TGTGCCAGCATAGGATCTAGTCGCCTCACAGATACGCAGTATTTT. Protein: CASIGSSRLTDTQYF.

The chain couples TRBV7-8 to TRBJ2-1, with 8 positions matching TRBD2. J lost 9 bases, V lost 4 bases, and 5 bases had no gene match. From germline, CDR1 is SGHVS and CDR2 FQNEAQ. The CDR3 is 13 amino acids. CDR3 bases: TGTGCCAGCAGCTCCAGGACTAGCAGTGAGCAGTTCTTC. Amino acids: CASSSRTSSEQFF.

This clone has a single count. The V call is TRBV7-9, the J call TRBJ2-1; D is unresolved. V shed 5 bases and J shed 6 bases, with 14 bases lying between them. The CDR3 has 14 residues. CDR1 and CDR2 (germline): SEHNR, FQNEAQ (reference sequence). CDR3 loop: CASSLLSLVNEQFF. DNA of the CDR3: TGTGCCAGCAGCCTACTCTCCCTCGTCAATGAGCAGTTCTTC.

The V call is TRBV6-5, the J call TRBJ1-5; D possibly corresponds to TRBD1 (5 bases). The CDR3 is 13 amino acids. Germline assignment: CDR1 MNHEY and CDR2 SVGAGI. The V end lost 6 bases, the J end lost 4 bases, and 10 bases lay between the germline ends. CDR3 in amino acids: CASRGQLNQPQHF. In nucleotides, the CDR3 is TGTGCCAGCAGAGGACAACTAAATCAGCCCCAGCATTTT.

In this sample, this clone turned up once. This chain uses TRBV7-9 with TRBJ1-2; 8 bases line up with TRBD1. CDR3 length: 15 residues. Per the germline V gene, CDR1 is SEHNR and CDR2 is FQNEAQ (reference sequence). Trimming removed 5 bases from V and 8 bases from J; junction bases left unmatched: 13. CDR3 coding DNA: TGTGCCAGCAGCGCAGCCGGGACAGGCCAGAGAGGCTACACCTTC. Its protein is CASSAAGTGQRGYTF.

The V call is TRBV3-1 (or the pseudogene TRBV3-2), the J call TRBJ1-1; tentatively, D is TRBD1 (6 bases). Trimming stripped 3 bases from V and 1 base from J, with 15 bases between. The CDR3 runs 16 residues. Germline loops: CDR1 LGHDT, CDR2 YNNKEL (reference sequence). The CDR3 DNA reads TGTGCCAGCAGCCAGGGACATGTGGCGGAGAACACTGAAGCTTTCTTT. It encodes CASSQGHVAENTEAFF.

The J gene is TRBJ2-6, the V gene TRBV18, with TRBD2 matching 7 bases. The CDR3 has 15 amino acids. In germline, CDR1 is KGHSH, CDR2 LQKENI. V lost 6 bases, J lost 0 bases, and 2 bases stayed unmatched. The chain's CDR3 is CASSGGSSGANVLTF. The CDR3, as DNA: TGTGCCAGCTCCGGGGGGTCCTCTGGGGCCAACGTCCTGACTTTC.

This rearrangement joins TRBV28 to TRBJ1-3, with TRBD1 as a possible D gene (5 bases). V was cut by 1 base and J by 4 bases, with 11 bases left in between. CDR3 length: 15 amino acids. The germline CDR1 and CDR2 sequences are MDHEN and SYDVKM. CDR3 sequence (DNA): TGTGCCAGCAGTTTATATCCAGGGAACGGAAACACCATATATTTT. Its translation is CASSLYPGNGNTIYF. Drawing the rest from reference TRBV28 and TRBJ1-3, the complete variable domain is DVKVTQSSRYLVKRTGEKVFLECVQDMDHENMFWYRQDPGLGLRLIYFSYDVKMKEKGDIPEGYSVSREKKERFSLILESASTNQTSMYLCASSLYPGNGNTIYFGEGSWLTVV.

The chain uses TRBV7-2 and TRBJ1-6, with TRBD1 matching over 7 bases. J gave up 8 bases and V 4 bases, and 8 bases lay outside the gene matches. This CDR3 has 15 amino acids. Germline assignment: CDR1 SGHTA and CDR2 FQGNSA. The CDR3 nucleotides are TGTGCCAGCAGCTCCGGACAGGTGGGCGATTCACCCCTCCACTTT. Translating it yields CASSSGQVGDSPLHF.

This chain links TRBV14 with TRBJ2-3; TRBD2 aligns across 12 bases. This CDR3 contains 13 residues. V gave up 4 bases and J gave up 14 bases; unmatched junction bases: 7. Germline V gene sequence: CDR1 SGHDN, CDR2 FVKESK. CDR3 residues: CASSPRTSGTVYF. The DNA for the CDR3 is TGTGCCAGCAGCCCCCGGACTAGCGGGACGGTGTATTTT. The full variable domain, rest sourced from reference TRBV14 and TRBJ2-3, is EAGVTQFPSHSVIEKGQTVTLRCDPISGHDNLYWYRRVMGKEIKFLLHFVKESKQDESGMPNNRFLAERTGGTYSTLKVQPAELEDSGVYFCASSPRTSGTVYFGPGTRLTVL.

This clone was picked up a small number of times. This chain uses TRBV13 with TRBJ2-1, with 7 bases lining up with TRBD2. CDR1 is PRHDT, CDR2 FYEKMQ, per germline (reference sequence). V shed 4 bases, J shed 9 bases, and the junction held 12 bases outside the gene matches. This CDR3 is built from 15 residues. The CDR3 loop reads CASSSSLGQRGEQFF. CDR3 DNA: TGTGCCAGCAGCTCGTCGTTAGGGCAGCGGGGTGAGCAGTTCTTC.